The 10 T cell receptor beta chains below come from one sample, sequenced in a study of early T cells in non-severe SARS-CoV-2 infection. Via MiXCR, TCRdb re-called the 5' RACE reads, giving one row per CDR3 protein. The data contain 65,000 to 95,000 distinct CDR3 sequences, about 5% of them singletons. The sequenced sample was whole blood, obtained at baseline. Receptors were obtained from an adult who was a healthcare worker with PCR-confirmed SARS-CoV-2 infection or an uninfected control (not recorded which).

This clonotype was found many times. The rearrangement joins TRBV7-2 to TRBJ1-3; no definite D call. V was shortened by 6 bases and J by 1 base, with 13 bases between the two germline ends. Germline loops: CDR1 SGHTA, CDR2 FQGNSA. The CDR3 runs 15 residues. CDR3: CASSLLMGSGNTIYF. DNA for the CDR3: TGTGCCAGCAGTTTATTAATGGGGTCTGGAAACACCATATATTTT.

Points on this clonotype: A much larger clone differs by one base, so this may be a read error. The chain recombines TRBV20-1 with TRBJ2-3; tentatively, D is TRBD1 (5 bases). The CDR3 covers 13 residues. Germline CDR1 DFQATT, CDR2 SNEGSKA (reference sequence). CDR3 loop: CRAAQEGTDTQYF. CDR3 bases: TGCAGAGCCGCACAGGAAGGCACAGATACGCAGTATTTT.

This clonotype was seen a few times. The CDR3 reads CASSQEGSSGVFYEQYF. CDR3 sequence (DNA): TGTGCCAGCAGCCAAGAGGGTTCTAGCGGGGTCTTTTACGAGCAGTACTTC. The chain uses TRBV4-2 and TRBJ2-7; 9 bases map to TRBD2. This CDR3 has 17 amino acids. Germline V gene lookup returns CDR1 LGHNA and CDR2 YNFKEQ. Unmatched junction bases numbered 10, after V lost 0 bases and J lost 4 bases.

The table lists this clonotype with many counts. The V and J genes are TRBV28 and TRBJ1-3; perhaps TRBD1 as D (6 bases). CDR3 length: 14 amino acids. V lost 9 bases and J 4 bases, leaving 16 bases between the germline ends. Germline CDR1 and CDR2: MDHEN and SYDVKM. Here the CDR3 reads CASEVTGSGNTIYF. The CDR3 nucleotides are TGTGCCAGTGAGGTAACAGGGTCCGGAAACACCATATATTTT. Variable domain in full (rest from reference TRBV28 and TRBJ1-3): DVKVTQSSRYLVKRTGEKVFLECVQDMDHENMFWYRQDPGLGLRLIYFSYDVKMKEKGDIPEGYSVSREKKERFSLILESASTNQTSMYLCASEVTGSGNTIYFGEGSWLTVV.

CDR3 DNA sequence: TGTGCCAGCTCACCCGGGGGCACCACTGAAGCTTTCTTT. This sequence encodes CASSPGGTTEAFF. The V call is TRBV18, the J call TRBJ1-1, with D possibly being TRBD1 (6 bases). Germline-derived CDR1 and CDR2 are KGHSH and LQKENI. The CDR3 contains 13 residues. Trimming stripped 3 bases from V and 4 bases from J, with 9 bases between.

The V gene is TRBV20-1, the J gene TRBJ1-2, with 7 bases lining up with TRBD1. With 5 bases clipped from V and 7 bases from J, the junction kept 10 bases outside the gene matches. The germline V gene has CDR1 DFQATT and CDR2 SNEGSKA (reference sequence). This CDR3 contains 13 residues. CDR3 region: CSAPDRVVSGYTF. The CDR3 DNA sequence: TGCAGTGCTCCCGACAGGGTAGTTAGTGGCTACACCTTC.

This clonotype was counted only a few times. CDR3 nucleotide sequence: TGCGCCAGCAGCTCCACGGACAGGGGCACCTACGAGCAGTACTTC. Amino acids: CASSSTDRGTYEQYF. V usage is TRBV5-1 and J usage is TRBJ2-7, with TRBD1 matching over 9 bases. This CDR3 contains 15 residues. Germline trimming cut 3 bases from V and 2 bases from J; bases unmatched to any gene: 6. CDR1 and CDR2 (germline): SGHRS, YFSETQ.

This clonotype came up many times. This chain links TRBV3-1 with TRBJ1-2; D remains unclear. Trimming removed 1 base from V and 4 bases from J, with 7 bases in between. Germline assignment: CDR1 LGHDT and CDR2 YNNKEL (reference sequence). There are 13 residues in the CDR3. This CDR3 is CASSQGPVYGYTF. The CDR3 nucleotides are TGTGCCAGCAGCCAAGGGCCAGTCTATGGCTACACCTTC.

This clonotype was counted many times. The chain recombines TRBV5-6 with TRBJ2-6, with D possibly matching TRBD2 (6 bases). CDR3 length: 17 residues. Per germline, CDR1 SGHDT and CDR2 YYEEEE. The ends were cut back, 0 bases at V and 4 bases at J, with 14 bases in the middle. The CDR3 sequence is CASSLGDGRSGANVLTF. The CDR3, as DNA: TGTGCCAGCAGCTTGGGGGACGGGAGATCCGGGGCCAACGTCCTGACTTTC.

This clonotype has at least ten counts. The genes are TRBV12-3 or TRBV12-4 and TRBJ2-5, with unresolved D. V was shortened by 3 bases and J by 1 base, with 9 bases between the two germline ends. The CDR3 is made up of 14 amino acids. This CDR3 reads CASSFLVGQETQYF. The DNA for the CDR3 is TGTGCCAGCAGTTTTTTAGTCGGCCAAGAGACCCAGTACTTC.